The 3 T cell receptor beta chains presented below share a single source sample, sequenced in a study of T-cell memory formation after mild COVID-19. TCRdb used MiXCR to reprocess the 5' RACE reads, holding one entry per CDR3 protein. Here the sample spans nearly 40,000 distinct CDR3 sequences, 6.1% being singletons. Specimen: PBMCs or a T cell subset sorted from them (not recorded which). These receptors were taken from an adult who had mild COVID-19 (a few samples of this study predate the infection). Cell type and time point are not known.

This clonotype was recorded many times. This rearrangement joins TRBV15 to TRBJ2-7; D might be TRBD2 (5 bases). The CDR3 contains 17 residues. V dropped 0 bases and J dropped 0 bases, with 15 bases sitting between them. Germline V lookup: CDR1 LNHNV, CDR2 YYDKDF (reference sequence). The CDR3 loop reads CATSRDRGRTRSYEQYF. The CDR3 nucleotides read TGTGCCACCAGCAGAGATCGAGGGCGGACTCGCTCCTACGAGCAGTACTTC. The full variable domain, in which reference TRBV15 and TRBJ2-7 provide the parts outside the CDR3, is DAMVIQNPRYQVTQFGKPVTLSCSQTLNHNVMYWYQQKSSQAPKLLFHYYDKDFNNEADTPDNFQSRRPNTSFCFLDIRSPGLGDTAMYLCATSRDRGRTRSYEQYFGPGTRLTVT.

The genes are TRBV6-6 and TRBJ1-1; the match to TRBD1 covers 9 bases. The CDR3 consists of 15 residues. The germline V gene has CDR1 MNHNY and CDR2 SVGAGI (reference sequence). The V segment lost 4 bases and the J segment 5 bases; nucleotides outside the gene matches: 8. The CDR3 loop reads CASSFPQGARTEAFF. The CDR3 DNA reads TGTGCCAGCAGTTTTCCACAGGGGGCGCGAACTGAAGCTTTCTTT.

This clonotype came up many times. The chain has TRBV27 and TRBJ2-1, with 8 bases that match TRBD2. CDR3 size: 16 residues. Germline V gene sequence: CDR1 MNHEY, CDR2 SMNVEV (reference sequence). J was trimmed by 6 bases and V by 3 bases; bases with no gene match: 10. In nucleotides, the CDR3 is TGTGCCAGCAGTTTCCGTTATAGCGGGACTACCAATGAGCAGTTCTTC. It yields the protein CASSFRYSGTTNEQFF.